The clone carrying this T cell receptor (beta chain) appeared a single time. This entry is derived from a study of cytomegalovirus exposure and HLA in healthy donors. Germline V gives CDR1 ENHRY, CDR2 SYGVKD. The CDR3 covers 14 residues. V was clipped by 5 bases and J by 14 bases; unmatched bases: 9. Sequencing was performed with immunoSEQ multiplex PCR; in TCRdb, only in-frame clones are kept and a portion is missing. The sample consists of 100,000 to 150,000 clones, 88% of them appearing once. The chain joins TRBV10-3 to TRBJ1-6; 10 positions match TRBD1. The material sequenced was PBMCs. This TCR was recovered from a man aged 25-45 years in good health and CMV-seronegative. The CDR3 DNA is TGTGCCATCAGTTTAGGGACAGGGGATAAATCCCTCCACTTT. This encodes CAISLGTGDKSLHF.